This T cell receptor beta chain is from a study of immune evolution from preneoplasia to lung adenocarcinoma. Study in general: HLA loss of heterozygosity: 7% AIS, 15% MIA, around 35% ADC, none AAH. Study-level results: Top clone share appeared to fall from AAH through AIS, MIA, adenocarcinoma.

This table comes from immunoSEQ multiplex PCR, and its TCRdb copy is limited to in-frame clones, with some not included. The sample lists 4,500 to 6,500 clones; 80% were seen once. This clone was observed a handful of times. Its antigen is undetermined. Each case's diagnosis was confirmed by two pathologists on H&E. Premalignant or tumor cells were enriched by macro-dissection after pathologic assessment. Deletions cut 3 bases from V and 4 bases from J, with 16 bases between. This CDR3 comprises 15 residues. CDR1 SGHNT and CDR2 YYREEE come from the germline V gene (reference sequence). The chain combines TRBV5-4 with TRBJ2-5, with D unresolved. The receptor was derived from a person aged 60-79 years with lung adenocarcinoma. Sequencing used FFPE minimally invasive lung adenocarcinoma tissue. The CDR3 here is CASSSGGLRRETQYF. DNA of the CDR3: TGTGCCAGCAGCTCGGGTGGGTTGCGGAGAGAGACCCAGTACTTC.